This T cell receptor (beta chain) was obtained from a study of blood T cell repertoires in COVID-19. In the study overall: Specimens from acute and convalescent COVID-19 originated in the United States, Italy and Spain. From T cells, B-cell-depleted T cells, or PBMCs came the material, which was cDNA or gDNA.

CDR3 length equals 16 residues. J gave up 0 bases and V 4 bases, and 4 bases lay outside the gene matches. Germline lookup yields CDR1 SGHDN and CDR2 FVKESK. In the original processing: Estimated nucleated cell counts came from reference gene primer amplification. The method was immunoSEQ multiplex PCR; TCRdb's version includes in-frame clones alone and lacks a portion of them. That table furnishes V, J and clone size, whereas the DNA furnished D and trimming. The sample includes under 150,000 clones, around 82% of them seen just once. This rearrangement joins TRBV14 to TRBJ1-3, with TRBD1 matching over 9 bases. The specimen sequenced was peripheral blood. This clonotype was sampled from an elderly man with active or convalescent COVID-19. CDR3 sequence reads: CASSPTGGGSGNTIYF. The CDR3 DNA is TGTGCCAGCAGCCCGACAGGGGGAGGCTCTGGAAACACCATATATTTT.